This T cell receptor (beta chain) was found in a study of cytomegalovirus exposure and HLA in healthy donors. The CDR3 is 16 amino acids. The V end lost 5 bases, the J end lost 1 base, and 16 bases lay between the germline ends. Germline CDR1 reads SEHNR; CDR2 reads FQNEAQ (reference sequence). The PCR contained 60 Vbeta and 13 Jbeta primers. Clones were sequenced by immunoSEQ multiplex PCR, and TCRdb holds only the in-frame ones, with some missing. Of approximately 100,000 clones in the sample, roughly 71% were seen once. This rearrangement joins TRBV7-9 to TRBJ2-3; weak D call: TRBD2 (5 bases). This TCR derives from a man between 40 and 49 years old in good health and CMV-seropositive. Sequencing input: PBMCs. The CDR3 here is CASSPRGPQGTDTQYF. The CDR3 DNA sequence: TGTGCCAGCAGCCCCCGGGGTCCCCAGGGCACAGATACGCAGTATTTT.